A selection of T cell receptor beta chains follows, all from one sample in a study of beta chain features in type 1 diabetes. The repertoire was sequenced with immunoSEQ multiplex PCR; TCRdb's copy has only in-frame clones and lacks some. The sample holds approximately 17,000 clones; 60% to 75% are singletons and the top ten take 0.65% to 0.9%. Sequencing was performed on stem cell memory CD4+ T cells from blood. These receptors were taken from a man aged 25 to 40 with type 1 diabetes. The CDR3 runs from the conserved cysteine through the conserved F or W. A D gene is named only where the DNA matches it firmly. Only some rows state a clone size, as once, few, many or a class for expanded clones.

D gene: TRBD2
clone size: -
V gene: TRBV19
J gene: TRBJ2-7
CDR3 DNA: TGTGCCAGTAGTATTACGGGGGGGATGTCCTACGAGCAGTACTTC
CDR3 protein: CASSITGGMSYEQYF

D gene: -
clone size: -
V gene: TRBV7-2
J gene: TRBJ2-2
CDR3 DNA: TGTGCCAGCAGCTTAGTATACACCGGGGAGCTGTTTTTT
CDR3 protein: CASSLVYTGELFF

D gene: -
clone size: -
V gene: TRBV2
J gene: TRBJ1-5
CDR3 DNA: TGTGCCAGCAGTAAACAGGGTCCGGGCAATCAGCCCCAGCATTTT
CDR3 protein: CASSKQGPGNQPQHF

D gene: -
clone size: -
V gene: TRBV2
J gene: TRBJ2-3
CDR3 DNA: TGTGCCAGCACTAGACAGGGACTCCCAGATACGCAGTATTTT
CDR3 protein: CASTRQGLPDTQYF

D gene: -
clone size: few
V gene: TRBV7-2
J gene: TRBJ1-2
CDR3 DNA: TGTGCCAGCAGCTTAGCCCGGGGGGAAGGCTACACCTTC
CDR3 protein: CASSLARGEGYTF

D gene: TRBD1
clone size: -
V gene: TRBV30
J gene: TRBJ2-7
CDR3 DNA: TGTGCCTGGAGCGGACAGGGGGGGTACGAGCAGTACTTC
CDR3 protein: CAWSGQGGYEQYF

D gene: -
clone size: once
V gene: TRBV4-3
J gene: TRBJ2-1
CDR3 DNA: TGCGCCAGCAGCCTAGAGCCGAGAGGAGGTGAGCAGTTCTTC
CDR3 protein: CASSLEPRGGEQFF

D gene: -
clone size: -
V gene: TRBV28
J gene: TRBJ1-2
CDR3 DNA: TGTGCCAGCACTCGGGGAGGGGGGATCCATGGCTACACCTTC
CDR3 protein: CASTRGGGIHGYTF

D gene: -
clone size: -
V gene: TRBV7-2
J gene: TRBJ1-5
CDR3 DNA: TGTGCCAGCAGCGGTCGGGGAGGAGGCAATCAGCCCCAGCATTTT
CDR3 protein: CASSGRGGGNQPQHF

D gene: TRBD2
clone size: few
V gene: TRBV2
J gene: TRBJ2-7
CDR3 DNA: TGTGCCAGCAGTGAAGAGGGCGGGGGCTCCTACGAGCAGTACTTC
CDR3 protein: CASSEEGGGSYEQYF

D gene: TRBD1
clone size: once
V gene: TRBV4-1
J gene: TRBJ2-7
CDR3 DNA: TGCGCCAGCAGCCAATTGGCTTCCCAGGGACAGGCTTCGAAGCAGTACTTC
CDR3 protein: CASSQLASQGQASKQYF

D gene: TRBD2
clone size: -
V gene: TRBV7-9
J gene: TRBJ2-4
CDR3 DNA: TGTGCCAGCAGCTCCCCCGCGGGGGGAAACATTCAGTACTTC
CDR3 protein: CASSSPAGGNIQYF

D gene: TRBD1
clone size: -
V gene: TRBV4-1
J gene: TRBJ1-6
CDR3 DNA: TGCGCCAGCAGGCCCACAGGGGTGAATTCACCCCTCCACTTT
CDR3 protein: CASRPTGVNSPLHF

D gene: -
clone size: few
V gene: TRBV4-1
J gene: TRBJ1-5
CDR3 DNA: TGCGCCAGCAGCCAACGCGAACAGCCGAATCAGCCCCAGCATTTT
CDR3 protein: CASSQREQPNQPQHF

D gene: -
clone size: once
V gene: TRBV28
J gene: TRBJ1-2
CDR3 DNA: TGTGCCAGCAGACCCGGGTCCAGAGCTAACTATGGCTACACCTTC
CDR3 protein: CASRPGSRANYGYTF

D gene: -
clone size: -
V gene: TRBV11-2
J gene: TRBJ2-7
CDR3 DNA: TGTGCCAGCAGCCCCCTCACAGGCACCCACGAGCAGTACTTC
CDR3 protein: CASSPLTGTHEQYF

D gene: TRBD1
clone size: -
V gene: TRBV15
J gene: TRBJ2-7
CDR3 DNA: TGTGCCACCAGCGGCTCAGGGGGAAGGGAAGAGCAGTACTTC
CDR3 protein: CATSGSGGREEQYF

D gene: -
clone size: -
V gene: TRBV6-5
J gene: TRBJ2-5
CDR3 DNA: TGTGCCAGCAGTTACGGCCAGGGCGGTCAAGAGACCCAGTACTTC
CDR3 protein: CASSYGQGGQETQYF

D gene: -
clone size: few
V gene: TRBV6-6
J gene: TRBJ1-2
CDR3 DNA: TGTGCCAGCAGTTTTGACAAGACCCATGGCTACACCTTC
CDR3 protein: CASSFDKTHGYTF

D gene: TRBD2
clone size: -
V gene: TRBV2
J gene: TRBJ2-7
CDR3 DNA: TGTGCCAGCAGTGGGCCGGGGGGAAGTTTGGGCTACGAGCAGTACTTC
CDR3 protein: CASSGPGGSLGYEQYF

D gene: -
clone size: -
V gene: TRBV27
J gene: TRBJ1-1
CDR3 DNA: TGTGCCAGCAGGGGCTACGCGGGCACTGAAGCTTTCTTT
CDR3 protein: CASRGYAGTEAFF

D gene: -
clone size: -
V gene: TRBV6-5
J gene: TRBJ1-5
CDR3 DNA: TGTGCCAGCAGTGAGACAGTAAATCAGCCCCAGCATTTT
CDR3 protein: CASSETVNQPQHF

D gene: TRBD1
clone size: few
V gene: TRBV19
J gene: TRBJ2-7
CDR3 DNA: TGTGCCCTCCGAAGGGGGCAGGGGGCCTACGAGCAGTACTTC
CDR3 protein: CALRRGQGAYEQYF

D gene: -
clone size: -
V gene: TRBV28
J gene: TRBJ2-3
CDR3 DNA: TGTGCCAGCAGTTTCCCCTCCGGGGTAGATACGCAGTATTTT
CDR3 protein: CASSFPSGVDTQYF

D gene: -
clone size: few
V gene: TRBV7-9
J gene: TRBJ2-7
CDR3 DNA: TGTGCCAGCAGCTTTGCGCAGGGGAAGAACGAGCAGTACTTC
CDR3 protein: CASSFAQGKNEQYF

D gene: -
clone size: -
V gene: TRBV30
J gene: TRBJ2-4
CDR3 DNA: TGTGCCTGGAGTGTACCCAGCGGTTACAAAAACATTCAGTACTTC
CDR3 protein: CAWSVPSGYKNIQYF

D gene: TRBD1
clone size: few
V gene: TRBV29-1
J gene: TRBJ2-7
CDR3 DNA: TGCAGCGTTGACCTAGGACAGGGAGGTGACGAGCAGTACTTC
CDR3 protein: CSVDLGQGGDEQYF

D gene: -
clone size: few
V gene: TRBV2
J gene: TRBJ1-2
CDR3 DNA: TGTGCCAGCAGTGACAGGGGTGGTGTGATTTCCTTC
CDR3 protein: CASSDRGGVISF

D gene: -
clone size: -
V gene: TRBV7-2
J gene: TRBJ1-2
CDR3 DNA: TGTGCCAGCAGTTGGATCACGGGGACGGCGGGGATTAACGGCTACACCTTC
CDR3 protein: CASSWITGTAGINGYTF

D gene: TRBD2
clone size: -
V gene: TRBV14
J gene: TRBJ2-5
CDR3 DNA: TGTGCCAGCAGCCACCCTCGGAGGACTAGCGGGCAAGAGACCCAGTACTTC
CDR3 protein: CASSHPRRTSGQETQYF

D gene: -
clone size: -
V gene: TRBV2
J gene: TRBJ2-3
CDR3 DNA: TGTGCCAGCAAGATCGGAGGGGTGGTAGATACGCAGTATTTT
CDR3 protein: CASKIGGVVDTQYF

D gene: -
clone size: few
V gene: TRBV5-4
J gene: TRBJ2-5
CDR3 DNA: TGTGCCAGCAGATTACAGGGTGGAGACGGAGAGACCCAGTACTTC
CDR3 protein: CASRLQGGDGETQYF

D gene: TRBD1
clone size: -
V gene: TRBV19
J gene: TRBJ1-5
CDR3 DNA: TGTGCCAGTAGTAGAGACAGGGGGAATCAGCCCCAGCATTTT
CDR3 protein: CASSRDRGNQPQHF

D gene: -
clone size: -
V gene: TRBV2
J gene: TRBJ2-5
CDR3 DNA: TGTGCCAGCAATAAAGAAAACAGCCAAGAGACCCAGTACTTC
CDR3 protein: CASNKENSQETQYF

D gene: -
clone size: -
V gene: TRBV11-2
J gene: TRBJ1-6
CDR3 DNA: TGTGCCAGCAGCTTCCGGGGGAAGGGGTATTCACCCCTCCACTTT
CDR3 protein: CASSFRGKGYSPLHF

D gene: TRBD1
clone size: -
V gene: TRBV7-3
J gene: TRBJ1-6
CDR3 DNA: TGTGCCAGCAGCTTAATGGGACAGGGGGCTGGAAATTCACCCCTCCACTTT
CDR3 protein: CASSLMGQGAGNSPLHF

D gene: -
clone size: -
V gene: TRBV29-1
J gene: TRBJ2-4
CDR3 DNA: TGCAGCGGTCGGGGTGTCAACATTCAGTACTTC
CDR3 protein: CSGRGVNIQYF

D gene: TRBD2
clone size: -
V gene: TRBV13
J gene: TRBJ2-7
CDR3 DNA: TGTGCCAGCAGCTTCCGAAGACTAGCGGGGGGATCCTACGAGCAGTACTTC
CDR3 protein: CASSFRRLAGGSYEQYF

D gene: -
clone size: once
V gene: TRBV6-6
J gene: TRBJ1-4
CDR3 DNA: TGTGCCAGCAGTCCCGGGACACCAACTAATGAAAAACTGTTTTTT
CDR3 protein: CASSPGTPTNEKLFF

D gene: -
clone size: -
V gene: TRBV7-6
J gene: TRBJ1-1
CDR3 DNA: TGTGCCAGCAGCTTGGGGCCCTGGGGGGGGCTAGGGAACACTGAAGCTTTCTTT
CDR3 protein: CASSLGPWGGLGNTEAFF

D gene: TRBD2
clone size: -
V gene: TRBV9
J gene: TRBJ2-1
CDR3 DNA: TGTGCCAGCAGCGCGGGACTAGCGGGGACTGAGCAGTTCTTC
CDR3 protein: CASSAGLAGTEQFF

D gene: TRBD1
clone size: -
V gene: TRBV28
J gene: TRBJ2-5
CDR3 DNA: TGTGCCGCAACCTTCGCACAGGGGAAAGGTTTCCAAGAGACCCAGTACTTC
CDR3 protein: CAATFAQGKGFQETQYF

D gene: -
clone size: -
V gene: TRBV18
J gene: TRBJ2-7
CDR3 DNA: TGTGCCAGCTCACCGAACGAGAGGGCCGGGGAGCAGTACTTC
CDR3 protein: CASSPNERAGEQYF

D gene: -
clone size: -
V gene: TRBV28
J gene: TRBJ2-7
CDR3 DNA: TGTGCCAGCAGTTTAGGGGCGGGGAACTCCTACGAGCAGTACTTC
CDR3 protein: CASSLGAGNSYEQYF

D gene: -
clone size: once
V gene: TRBV29-1
J gene: TRBJ2-1
CDR3 DNA: TGCAGCGGCGGATACAATGAGCAGTTCTTC
CDR3 protein: CSGGYNEQFF

D gene: -
clone size: -
V gene: TRBV7-9
J gene: TRBJ1-3
CDR3 DNA: TGTGCCAGCAGTTCTAAGGGTGGAGGCTCTGGAAACACCATATATTTT
CDR3 protein: CASSSKGGGSGNTIYF

D gene: -
clone size: -
V gene: TRBV5-1
J gene: TRBJ2-7
CDR3 DNA: TGCGCCAGCAGCTTGGCTGGCGGGGCGGCCTCCTACGAGCAGTACTTC
CDR3 protein: CASSLAGGAASYEQYF

D gene: TRBD2
clone size: -
V gene: TRBV5-1
J gene: TRBJ2-5
CDR3 DNA: TGCGCCAGCAGCTTGTGGAGCGGGGTCCAAGAGACCCAGTACTTC
CDR3 protein: CASSLWSGVQETQYF

D gene: -
clone size: -
V gene: TRBV14
J gene: TRBJ2-5
CDR3 DNA: TGTGCCAGCAGCCAAGCGGGGGGCTGGGAGACCCAGTACTTC
CDR3 protein: CASSQAGGWETQYF

D gene: -
clone size: -
V gene: TRBV30
J gene: TRBJ1-1
CDR3 DNA: TGTGCCTGGAGTTGGGGGCCCACTGAAGCTTTCTTT
CDR3 protein: CAWSWGPTEAFF